This is a list of T cell receptor beta chains from one sample in a study of blood T cells in healthy people across ages. TCRdb analysed the 5' RACE reads with MiXCR anew, one entry per CDR3 protein. The top ten hold about 10% of the sample, which has fewer than 2,000,000 distinct CDR3 sequences, about 31% seen once. The sample consisted of blood. These receptors originate from a woman between 25 and 40 years old in good health. Both conserved end residues are trimmed from each CDR3. The D gene is left open where the match is weak. Size values are once, few and many counts, or a class for expanded clones, and some rows have none.

CDR3aa: SVDSWSRTEAF; v_gene: TRBV29-1; j_gene: TRBJ1-1; d_gene: -; abundance: -
CDR3aa: ASQPQAAGLTQY; v_gene: TRBV12-3/TRBV12-4; j_gene: TRBJ2-3; d_gene: -; abundance: -
CDR3aa: SAGNQGSNQPQH; v_gene: TRBV20-1; j_gene: TRBJ1-5; d_gene: -; abundance: -
CDR3aa: ASSRTGVREEKLF; v_gene: TRBV11-2; j_gene: TRBJ1-4; d_gene: TRBD1; abundance: -
CDR3aa: ASGDFSVQNEQF; v_gene: TRBV4-2; j_gene: TRBJ2-1; d_gene: -; abundance: -
CDR3aa: SARDASNVYNEQF; v_gene: TRBV20-1; j_gene: TRBJ2-1; d_gene: -; abundance: -
CDR3aa: AIRETSGGYEQY; v_gene: TRBV10-3; j_gene: TRBJ2-7; d_gene: TRBD2; abundance: -
CDR3aa: ASSDTGAHWVGVLT; v_gene: TRBV11-2; j_gene: TRBJ2-6; d_gene: TRBD1; abundance: -
CDR3aa: AISDHDRGRVAF; v_gene: TRBV10-3; j_gene: TRBJ1-1; d_gene: TRBD1; abundance: many
CDR3aa: SADSRRDGNEQF; v_gene: TRBV20-1; j_gene: TRBJ2-1; d_gene: -; abundance: few
CDR3aa: AISDNRREETYEQY; v_gene: TRBV10-3; j_gene: TRBJ2-7; d_gene: -; abundance: -
CDR3aa: ASSLTPFWGEETQY; v_gene: TRBV7-9; j_gene: TRBJ2-5; d_gene: -; abundance: few
CDR3aa: ASSQRLEGPDGYT; v_gene: TRBV4-2; j_gene: TRBJ1-2; d_gene: -; abundance: -
CDR3aa: ASTTTGGTGELF; v_gene: TRBV7-9; j_gene: TRBJ2-2; d_gene: TRBD1; abundance: few
CDR3aa: ATIKKPGQKSSGTEAF; v_gene: TRBV6-1; j_gene: TRBJ1-1; d_gene: TRBD1; abundance: few
CDR3aa: ASSPPRLAEVDEQF; v_gene: TRBV5-1; j_gene: TRBJ2-1; d_gene: TRBD2; abundance: -
CDR3aa: SARDRRRNYEQY; v_gene: TRBV20-1; j_gene: TRBJ2-7; d_gene: -; abundance: -
CDR3aa: SASIRGSFNQPQH; v_gene: TRBV20-1; j_gene: TRBJ1-5; d_gene: -; abundance: -
CDR3aa: ASSLQGSVYEQY; v_gene: TRBV28; j_gene: TRBJ2-7; d_gene: -; abundance: -
CDR3aa: ASSLGQFNEQY; v_gene: TRBV27; j_gene: TRBJ2-7; d_gene: -; abundance: few
CDR3aa: ASSHSAGQMGTEAF; v_gene: TRBV6-5; j_gene: TRBJ1-1; d_gene: -; abundance: -
CDR3aa: ASNRRANTEAF; v_gene: TRBV28; j_gene: TRBJ1-1; d_gene: -; abundance: -
CDR3aa: ASSAKTTGNYEQY; v_gene: TRBV6-1; j_gene: TRBJ2-7; d_gene: TRBD1; abundance: -